These T cell receptor beta chains were read from a single sample in a study of OX40 agonist ivuxolimab in advanced cancers. Data came from immunoSEQ multiplex PCR; TCRdb stores just in-frame clones and leaves some out. The table lists around 66,000 clones, just over 90% of them singletons, with approximately 18% in the top ten. Material: CD4+ or CD8+ T cells sorted from blood, obtained in a trial of the OX40 agonist ivuxolimab. These receptors all stem from an adult with an advanced solid tumor such as melanoma, head and neck, liver or kidney cancer. Both conserved end residues are part of each CDR3.

j_call,v_call,cdr3_aa
TRBJ1-2,TRBV19,CASSKRQGGTHGYTF
TRBJ1-1,TRBV27,CASSPVGENTEAFF
TRBJ2-3,TRBV30,CAWALGASGDTQYF
TRBJ2-1,TRBV15,CATSSHLGTYNEQFF
TRBJ2-1,TRBV13,CASSPGLAGNEQFF
TRBJ2-1,TRBV5-6,CASSLLQAGWGQFF
TRBJ2-7,TRBV7-2,CASSLTGHSYEQYF
TRBJ2-7,TRBV4-1,CASTLMGQGSYEQYF
TRBJ2-5,TRBV5-4,CASSWGGLDETQYF
TRBJ1-5,TRBV27,CASSPTLNQPQHF
TRBJ1-4,TRBV19,CASTHRATNEKLFF
TRBJ2-5,TRBV19,CASSIGAGGEETQYF
TRBJ2-7,TRBV28,CASSYSGNYEQYF
TRBJ1-1,TRBV13,CASSLARHLGTEAFF
TRBJ2-7,TRBV28,CASSLGGTYEQYF
TRBJ1-2,TRBV27,CASSLGGFKHGYTF
TRBJ2-7,TRBV7-9,CASSPSGVEQYF
TRBJ1-5,TRBV18,CASSAEYSNQPQHF
TRBJ2-3,TRBV7-9,CASSLVREFTDTQYF
TRBJ2-7,TRBV13,CASSDDRVEQYF
TRBJ1-1,TRBV4-1,CASSPRGGWTEAFF
TRBJ1-6,TRBV2,CASGDRALYDNSPLHF
TRBJ2-2,TRBV2,CASSEALGQVNTGELFF
TRBJ2-1,TRBV29-1,CSVVGQGQWEQFF
TRBJ2-7,TRBV19,CASTSGGEQYF
TRBJ2-5,TRBV5-6,CASSSTDQETQYF
TRBJ1-2,TRBV4-1,CASSPRQGADYGYTF
TRBJ1-4,TRBV5-1,CASSPGQGGEKLFF
TRBJ2-3,TRBV30,CAWTLAGDTQYF
TRBJ1-6,TRBV5-4,CASSERGADNSPLHF
TRBJ2-3,TRBV7-9,CASSLGTSGPDTQYF
TRBJ2-7,TRBV5-4,CASSSGLAGRYEQYF
TRBJ1-6,TRBV30,CAWETGVSSYNSPLHF